This TCR beta chain was observed in a study of cytomegalovirus exposure and HLA in healthy donors. Study-level findings and limits: Sequencing depth across donors, presence/absence analyses assumed, was roughly uniform.

The PCR was carried out with 60 Vbeta primers and 13 Jbeta primers. Clones were sequenced by immunoSEQ multiplex PCR, and TCRdb holds only the in-frame ones, with some missing. The repertoire includes about 100,000 clones, about 59% of them detected once, and around 3.9% sits in the top ten. Comment on this clone: Its antigen remains unknown.

The germline CDR1 and CDR2 sequences are SGHTA and FQGNSA. The CDR3 contains 15 residues. Sequencing used PBMCs. The rearrangement uses TRBV7-2 and TRBJ2-5; TRBD2 matches 12 bases. The DNA end is a closer match to TRBJ2-7, so the J assignment may be wrong. This clonotype originated in a man aged 25-45 years in good health and CMV-seropositive. CDR3 region: CASSSSGGDAYEQYF. CDR3 DNA: TGTGCCAGCAGCTCTAGCGGGGGGGATGCCTACGAGCAGTACTTC.